The 15 T cell receptor beta chains in this list originate from one sample, sequenced in a study of cytomegalovirus exposure and HLA in healthy donors. Amplification used 60 Vbeta primers and 13 Jbeta primers. Some clones are missing from TCRdb's copy, which holds only in-frame ones; the method was immunoSEQ multiplex PCR. This table has over 250,000 clones, roughly two thirds appearing once. Sequencing was performed on PBMCs. These receptors all come from a female donor in good health and CMV-seronegative.

The chain is built from TRBV14 and TRBJ2-5; TRBD2 aligns across 13 bases. The germline CDR1 and CDR2 sequences are SGHDN and FVKESK. The CDR3 loop spans 15 amino acids. V trimming: 6 bases; J trimming: 4 bases; junction bases outside the gene matches: 5. In DNA form, the CDR3 reads TGTGCCAGCAGTTTACTAGCGGGAGGGGGAGAGACCCAGTACTTC. It specifies CASSLLAGGGETQYF.

This clone turned up a few times. The V call is TRBV7-2, the J call TRBJ1-5; 8 nucleotides agree with TRBD1. V lost 6 bases, J lost 2 bases, and 3 bases stayed unmatched. CDR1 and CDR2 (germline): SGHTA, FQGNSA. The CDR3 is 14 amino acids. CDR3 sequence (DNA): TGTGCCAGCAGTCTGGACAGGGGCAATCAGCCCCAGCATTTT. It translates to CASSLDRGNQPQHF.

The J gene is TRBJ1-2, the V gene TRBV28; TRBD1 agrees at 8 bases. V trimming: 5 bases; J trimming: 4 bases; junction bases outside the gene matches: 6. The CDR3 runs to 14 residues. The germline V gene encodes CDR1 MDHEN and CDR2 SYDVKM. In DNA, the CDR3 is TGTGCCAGCAGTACACACAGGGGGACCTATGGCTACACCTTC. Its protein is CASSTHRGTYGYTF.

The chain uses TRBV7-9 and TRBJ1-1, with no clear D. The germline V gene encodes CDR1 SEHNR and CDR2 FQNEAQ (reference sequence). Between the trimmed V and J ends, which lost 7 bases and 5 bases, there was a span of 14 bases. This CDR3 is built from 13 residues. CDR3 loop: CASTLRAGTEAFF. CDR3 nucleotide sequence: TGTGCCAGCACCCTAAGGGCGGGTACTGAAGCTTTCTTT.

The DNA for the CDR3 is TGCGCCAGCAGCTTCCACCCTCCGGGACTACTGATTCCGGGGGAGCTGTTTTTT. It encodes CASSFHPPGLLIPGELFF. The chain is built from TRBV5-1 and TRBJ2-2, with TRBD2 identical over 7 bases. J lost 8 bases, V lost 2 bases, and 18 bases had no gene match. The germline CDR1 and CDR2 sequences are SGHRS and YFSETQ. The CDR3 has 18 amino acids.

V gene TRBV7-9 combines with J gene TRBJ2-5; 11 bases match TRBD2. CDR3 length equals 16 residues. Germline CDR1 reads SEHNR; CDR2 reads FQNEAQ (reference sequence). With V trimmed by 5 bases and J by 2 bases, 7 bases remained unmatched. This CDR3 reads CASSHWGLAEQETQYF. The CDR3 DNA reads as TGTGCCAGCAGCCACTGGGGACTAGCGGAACAAGAGACCCAGTACTTC.

In this sample, this clone turned up a few times. The genes are TRBV6-6 and TRBJ1-2; the D is unclear. Per the germline V gene, CDR1 is MNHNY and CDR2 is SVGAGI (reference sequence). V was pared by 7 bases and J by 0 bases, with 9 bases between. CDR3 length equals 13 residues. The CDR3 reads CASTKEANYGYTF. Written as DNA, the CDR3 is TGTGCCAGCACCAAGGAGGCTAACTATGGCTACACCTTC.

Only a few counts were recorded for this clone. J is TRBJ2-3 and V is TRBV7-6, with 8 bases that match TRBD1. Germline V gives CDR1 SGHVS, CDR2 FNYEAQ. Germline trimming cut 5 bases from V and 8 bases from J; bases unmatched to any gene: 9. This CDR3 region has 14 residues. The CDR3, as DNA: TGTGCCAGCAGCCCGCGGTCGCAGGGGGCTACGCAGTATTTT. Translating gives CASSPRSQGATQYF.

V is TRBV6-1 and J is TRBJ2-5; D is uncertain. The CDR3 has 11 residues. The V and J ends lost 4 bases and 6 bases respectively, with 6 bases between them. The germline V gene encodes CDR1 MNHNS and CDR2 SASEGT. CDR3 sequence (DNA): TGTGCCAGCAGTGGAGATCAGACCCAGTACTTC. Translation: CASSGDQTQYF.

V usage is TRBV27 and J usage is TRBJ2-7; D perhaps matches TRBD1 (6 bases). Trimming removed 8 bases from V and 5 bases from J, with 10 bases in between. The CDR3 runs to 11 residues. In germline, CDR1 is MNHEY, CDR2 SMNVEV (reference sequence). CDR3 sequence: CASHYRDEQYF. The DNA for the CDR3 is TGTGCCAGCCACTACAGGGACGAGCAGTACTTC.

The table lists this clone with a count of one. The chain joins TRBV18 to TRBJ1-1; D perhaps matches TRBD1 (5 bases). Germline V gives CDR1 KGHSH, CDR2 LQKENI. With 2 bases removed from V and 2 bases from J, the gap between germline ends came to 12 bases. The CDR3 length is 15 residues. The CDR3 here is CASSPADSHNTEAFF. The CDR3 DNA follows: TGTGCCAGCTCACCAGCCGACAGCCACAACACTGAAGCTTTCTTT.

V is TRBV6-1 and J is TRBJ1-4; D is perhaps TRBD1 (6 bases). The CDR3 runs 17 residues. Germline V lookup: CDR1 MNHNS, CDR2 SASEGT. Trimming shortened V by 4 bases and J by 7 bases, and 22 bases separated the two germline ends. CDR3 amino acids: CASSGKSAGESGEKLFF. In DNA form, the CDR3 reads TGTGCCAGCAGTGGGAAGTCGGCAGGGGAATCAGGTGAAAAACTGTTTTTT.

The V gene is TRBV5-1, the J gene TRBJ1-1, with 11 bases aligning to TRBD1. Germline V gene data show CDR1 as SGHRS and CDR2 as YFSETQ. The V and J ends lost 6 bases and 1 base, in that order; junction bases with no gene match: 8. The CDR3 is 16 residues long. The CDR3 loop reads CASNFRTGGANTEAFF. CDR3 DNA sequence: TGCGCCAGCAACTTTAGGACAGGGGGCGCGAACACTGAAGCTTTCTTT.

This clone was seen only a few times. This chain connects TRBV5-1 to TRBJ2-5; TRBD1 might be the D (6 bases). The J call may be incorrect, as the DNA end agrees better with TRBJ2-7. Germline V CDR1 and CDR2: SGHRS, YFSETQ. This CDR3 contains 13 residues. The CDR3 is CASSLDRDYEQYF. The CDR3 region has the DNA TGCGCCAGCAGCTTGGACAGGGATTACGAGCAGTACTTC.

The chain carries TRBV7-6 and TRBJ2-5; 9 nucleotides align to TRBD1. The CDR3 totals 16 residues. V shed 10 bases and J 7 bases; nucleotides not matched to a gene: 19. The germline gives CDR1 SGHVS, CDR2 FNYEAQ. The CDR3 sequence: CAIRYGQGTFFGTQYF. The CDR3, as DNA: TGTGCCATACGTTATGGACAGGGGACGTTCTTCGGGACCCAGTACTTC.